These 20 T cell receptor beta chains were all obtained from the same sample, sequenced in a study of cytomegalovirus exposure and HLA in healthy donors. The PCR was carried out with 60 Vbeta primers and 13 Jbeta primers. The protocol was immunoSEQ multiplex PCR, while the TCRdb copy is restricted to in-frame clones and leaves out a portion. The sample has 200,000 to 250,000 clones, 55% to 75% seen once. Material: PBMCs. The source of these receptors is a man in his forties in good health and CMV-seropositive.

The chain is built from TRBV15 and TRBJ2-2; 8 bases agree with TRBD1. The CDR3 is 19 amino acids. Germline CDR1 reads LNHNV; CDR2 reads YYDKDF (reference sequence). V trimming: 1 base; J trimming: 2 bases; junction bases outside the gene matches: 12. Here the CDR3 DNA reads TGTGCCACCAGCAGAGCACCTAGGGATACAGGGGGAAACACCGGGGAGCTGTTTTTT. This sequence encodes CATSRAPRDTGGNTGELFF.

The chain uses TRBV6-1 and TRBJ2-3; TRBD2 agrees at 10 bases. This CDR3 is 17 amino acids long. The ends lost 2 bases at V and 2 bases at J; junction bases unmatched: 7. In germline, CDR1 is MNHNS, CDR2 SASEGT. CDR3 bases: TGTGCCAGCAGTGAATCGACGCTAGCGGGGGACACAGATACGCAGTATTTT. This gives the protein CASSESTLAGDTDTQYF.

The chain carries TRBV9 and TRBJ2-3, with 9 bases lining up with TRBD1. The CDR3 totals 17 residues. The germline V gene has CDR1 SGDLS and CDR2 YYNGEE. Trimming cost V 0 bases and J 0 bases; bases outside gene matches: 5. The CDR3 is CASSVEGQGISTDTQYF. CDR3 DNA: TGTGCCAGCAGCGTAGAGGGACAGGGAATCAGCACAGATACGCAGTATTTT.

The chain is built from TRBV5-1 and TRBJ2-5; TRBD2 matches at 7 bases. In germline, CDR1 is SGHRS, CDR2 YFSETQ. The CDR3 is 15 amino acids. The V gene end was trimmed by 2 bases and the J gene end by 3 bases; junction bases not matched to a gene: 7. The CDR3 region is CASSLQLAREETQYF. Here the CDR3 DNA reads TGCGCCAGCAGCTTACAACTAGCGCGGGAAGAGACCCAGTACTTC.

The chain employs TRBV5-1 and TRBJ2-7, with a tentative D call TRBD1 (6 bases). V was shortened by 3 bases and J by 7 bases, with 17 bases between the two germline ends. The CDR3 length is 14 residues. Germline V gene lookup returns CDR1 SGHRS and CDR2 YFSETQ. CDR3 sequence: CASSWNTDGQEQYF. As DNA, the CDR3 is TGCGCCAGCAGCTGGAATACTGATGGACAGGAGCAGTACTTC.

The J gene is TRBJ2-2, the V gene TRBV27; no clear D. The length of the CDR3 is 13 residues. The germline CDR1 and CDR2 sequences are MNHEY and SMNVEV (reference sequence). Trimming stripped 4 bases from V and 6 bases from J, with 9 bases between. CDR3 in amino acids: CASSSGFAGELFF. Written as DNA, the CDR3 is TGTGCCAGCAGTTCCGGTTTCGCCGGGGAGCTGTTTTTT.

The chain is built from TRBV9 and TRBJ2-3; D possibly corresponds to TRBD2 (6 bases). Trimming removed 0 bases from V and 0 bases from J, with 8 bases in between. Looked up from germline, CDR1 is SGDLS and CDR2 is YYNGEE. The CDR3 runs to 15 residues. The CDR3 nucleotides read TGTGCCAGCAGCGTAGTCGGGACTAGCACAGATACGCAGTATTTT. It is translated as CASSVVGTSTDTQYF.

This clone was counted a few times. The V and J genes are TRBV5-1 and TRBJ2-7; 9 nucleotides align to TRBD1. The length of the CDR3 is 14 residues. CDR1 is SGHRS and CDR2 is YFSETQ in the germline V gene. After removal of 0 bases from V and 7 bases from J, the junction contained 5 bases not matched to a gene. As DNA, the CDR3 is TGCGCCAGCAGCTTGGGGGACAGGGAATCTGAGCAGTACTTC. It yields the protein CASSLGDRESEQYF.

The chain has TRBV7-9 and TRBJ2-7; D may be TRBD2 (6 bases). V dropped 1 base and J dropped 2 bases, with 12 bases sitting between them. This CDR3 is 15 amino acids long. Per the germline V gene, CDR1 is SEHNR and CDR2 is FQNEAQ (reference sequence). The DNA for the CDR3 is TGTGCCAGCAGCTTAGGGGCTGGCGGGACCTACGAGCAGTACTTC. Protein: CASSLGAGGTYEQYF.

This rearrangement joins TRBV28 to TRBJ2-7; maybe TRBD2 (7 bases). Trimming cost V 10 bases and J 2 bases, with 18 bases left between them. The CDR3 extends over 14 amino acids. The V gene's germline CDR1 is MDHEN and CDR2 SYDVKM. The CDR3 is CATLLQGGTYEQYF. The CDR3 DNA reads TGTGCCACCCTTCTACAGGGAGGGACCTACGAGCAGTACTTC.

The chain uses TRBV6-5 and TRBJ2-3, with D possibly being TRBD1 (6 bases). The CDR3 is 15 amino acids. Germline CDR1 reads MNHEY; CDR2 reads SVGAGI. Deletions cut 2 bases from V and 4 bases from J, with 13 bases between. The CDR3 sequence: CASSYPVGGADTQYF. The CDR3 DNA reads as TGTGCCAGCAGTTACCCGGTTGGGGGCGCAGATACGCAGTATTTT.

The chain uses TRBV4-2 and TRBJ2-7; 8 bases are shared with TRBD1. Trimming cost V 2 bases and J 8 bases; bases outside gene matches: 5. The CDR3 loop spans 13 amino acids. Per germline, CDR1 LGHNA and CDR2 YNFKEQ. The CDR3 here is CASSQRTGTQQYF. CDR3 nucleotide sequence: TGTGCCAGCAGCCAACGGACAGGGACTCAGCAGTACTTC.

The V call is TRBV9, the J call TRBJ2-3; possibly TRBD2 for D (6 bases). V was clipped by 1 base and J by 2 bases, with 11 bases between them. Looked up from germline, CDR1 is SGDLS and CDR2 is YYNGEE. The CDR3 is 15 amino acids. CDR3 bases: TGTGCCAGCAGCGTATACGGGACTCCCACAGATACGCAGTATTTT. This encodes CASSVYGTPTDTQYF.

The chain recombines TRBV7-2 with TRBJ1-5, with 10 bases identical to TRBD1. Germline loops: CDR1 SGHTA, CDR2 FQGNSA. CDR3 length equals 14 residues. The junction had 5 bases not matched to a gene; V was cut back by 6 bases and J by 6 bases. This CDR3 reads CASSSRQGAQPQHF. The CDR3 DNA reads TGTGCCAGCAGTTCGAGACAGGGGGCTCAGCCCCAGCATTTT.

This chain links TRBV5-4 with TRBJ1-2, with unresolved D. The V end lost 1 base, the J end lost 6 bases, and 10 bases lay between the germline ends. The CDR3 runs to 13 residues. Germline V gene lookup returns CDR1 SGHNT and CDR2 YYREEE (reference sequence). The CDR3 is CASSLFPFDGYTF. In DNA, the CDR3 is TGTGCCAGCAGCTTGTTCCCCTTCGATGGCTACACCTTC.

The genes are TRBV19 and TRBJ2-1; TRBD1 agrees at 9 bases. The germline V gene encodes CDR1 LNHDA and CDR2 SQIVND (reference sequence). The length of the CDR3 is 17 residues. The ends lost 1 base at V and 4 bases at J; junction bases unmatched: 8. The CDR3 here is CASSIGGGTGKYNEQFF. For the CDR3, the DNA is TGTGCCAGTAGTATAGGGGGGGGGACAGGGAAGTACAATGAGCAGTTCTTC.

The chain links TRBV7-9 to TRBJ2-5; 8 positions agree with TRBD1. V shed 5 bases and J 4 bases; nucleotides not matched to a gene: 3. The CDR3 contains 13 residues. Germline CDR1 and CDR2: SEHNR and FQNEAQ (reference sequence). The CDR3 nucleotides are TGTGCCAGCAGCCGGACAGGGAGAGAGACCCAGTACTTC. Translating gives CASSRTGRETQYF.

The rearrangement links TRBV25-1 to TRBJ2-5; D may be TRBD2 (5 bases). This CDR3 contains 15 residues. The ends were cut back, 3 bases at V and 4 bases at J, with 15 bases in the middle. Looked up from germline, CDR1 is MGHDK and CDR2 is SYGVNS. The CDR3 spells CASSDFRELPETQYF. Here the CDR3 DNA reads TGTGCCAGCAGTGATTTTAGGGAGTTGCCAGAGACCCAGTACTTC.

As for this clone: At the DNA level, this CDR3 is encoded by other sequences in the same sample as well. The chain recombines TRBV2 with TRBJ1-5, with D perhaps matching TRBD1 (5 bases). Between the trimmed V and J ends, which lost 7 bases and 6 bases, there was a span of 16 bases. The CDR3 sequence is 14 residues long. Per germline, CDR1 SNHLY and CDR2 FYNNEI. The DNA for the CDR3 is TGTGCCAGCAACTCCAGGGAGGGGAGTCAGCCCCAGCATTTT. As protein: CASNSREGSQPQHF.

The chain combines TRBV7-9 with TRBJ1-4, with 7 bases aligning to TRBD1. The CDR3 is made up of 16 amino acids. Germline assignment: CDR1 SEHNR and CDR2 FQNEAQ (reference sequence). V was clipped by 2 bases and J by 7 bases; unmatched bases: 10. The CDR3 is CASSLRGGTVGEKLFF. The DNA for the CDR3 is TGTGCCAGCAGCTTACGGGGCGGGACAGTGGGTGAAAAACTGTTTTTT.